This paragraph covers one T cell receptor beta chain sequence. V was pared by 7 bases and J by 0 bases, with 4 bases between. The germline V gene encodes CDR1 MDHEN and CDR2 SYDVKM. This CDR3 region has 12 residues. Original processing methods: The authors estimated nucleated cell counts from reference gene primer amplification. TCRdb's copy holds only in-frame clones and misses some; the assay was immunoSEQ multiplex PCR. D and trimming were read from the DNA, whereas the V and J calls and clone size are those reported in that table. The sample records 250,000 to 350,000 clones, approximately 88% being singletons. This sample was included in a study of blood T cell repertoires in COVID-19. Whole-study context: From T cells, B-cell-depleted T cells, or PBMCs came the material, which was cDNA or gDNA.

The V call is TRBV28, the J call TRBJ2-1; no reliable D call. The sequence was obtained from a woman aged 40 to 50 who had recovered from COVID-19. Sequencing was carried out using peripheral blood. Written as DNA, the CDR3 is TGTGCCAGCACGAGCTCCTACAATGAGCAGTTCTTC. As protein: CASTSSYNEQFF.